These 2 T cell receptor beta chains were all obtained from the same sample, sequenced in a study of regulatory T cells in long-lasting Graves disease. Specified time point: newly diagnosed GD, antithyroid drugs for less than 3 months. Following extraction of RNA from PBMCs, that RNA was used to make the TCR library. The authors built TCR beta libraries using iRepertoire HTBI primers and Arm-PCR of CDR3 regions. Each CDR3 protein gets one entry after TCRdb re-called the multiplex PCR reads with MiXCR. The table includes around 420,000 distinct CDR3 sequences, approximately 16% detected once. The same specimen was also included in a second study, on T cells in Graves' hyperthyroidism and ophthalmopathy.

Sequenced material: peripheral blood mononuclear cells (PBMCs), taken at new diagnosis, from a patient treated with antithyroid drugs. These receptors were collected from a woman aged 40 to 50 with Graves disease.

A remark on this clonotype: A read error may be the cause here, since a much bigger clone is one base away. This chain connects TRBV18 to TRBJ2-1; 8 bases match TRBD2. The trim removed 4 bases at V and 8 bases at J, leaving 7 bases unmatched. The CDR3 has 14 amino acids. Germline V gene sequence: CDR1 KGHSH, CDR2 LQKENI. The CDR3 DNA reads TGTGCCAGCTCACGAGCGGGGGCCCGGTATGAGCAGTTCTTC. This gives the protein CASSRAGARYEQFF. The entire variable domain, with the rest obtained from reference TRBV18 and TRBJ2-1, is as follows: NAGVMQNPRHLVRRRGQEARLRCSPMKGHSHVYWYRQLPEEGLKFMVYLQKENIIDESGMPKERFSAEFPKEGPSILRIQQVVRGDSAAYFCASSRAGARYEQFFGPGTRLTVL.

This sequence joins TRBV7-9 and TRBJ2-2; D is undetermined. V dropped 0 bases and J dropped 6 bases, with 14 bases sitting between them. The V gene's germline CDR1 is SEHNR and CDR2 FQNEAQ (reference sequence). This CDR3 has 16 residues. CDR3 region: CASSLASLGSAGELFF. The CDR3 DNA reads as TGTGCCAGCAGCTTAGCTTCTCTGGGGTCCGCCGGGGAGCTGTTTTTT.